This T cell receptor (beta chain) was identified in a study of molecular identifiers for immune sequencing clone quantification. Trimming left V 0 bases short and J 7 bases short, with 9 bases between. The CDR3 length is 14 residues. CDR1 and CDR2 from the germline V gene are SGHVS and FNYEAQ. TCRdb used MiXCR to reprocess the PCR reads, holding one entry per CDR3 protein. The repertoire holds a few hundred thousand distinct CDR3 sequences, with about 22% as singletons. The sequence came from a human donor in good health. Some libraries in this study had Jurkat cell RNA spiked in. Sequencing was carried out using naive CD8+ T cells from blood, with Jurkat cell RNA spiked in. Subset defined: FACS-sorted CD8+CD4-CCR7+CD45RA+ naive T cells. This chain joins TRBV7-6 and TRBJ2-2; the D gene is possibly TRBD1 (5 bases). CDR3 region: CASSLARADGELFF. The CDR3 coding sequence is TGTGCCAGCAGCTTAGCCAGGGCCGACGGGGAGCTGTTTTTT.